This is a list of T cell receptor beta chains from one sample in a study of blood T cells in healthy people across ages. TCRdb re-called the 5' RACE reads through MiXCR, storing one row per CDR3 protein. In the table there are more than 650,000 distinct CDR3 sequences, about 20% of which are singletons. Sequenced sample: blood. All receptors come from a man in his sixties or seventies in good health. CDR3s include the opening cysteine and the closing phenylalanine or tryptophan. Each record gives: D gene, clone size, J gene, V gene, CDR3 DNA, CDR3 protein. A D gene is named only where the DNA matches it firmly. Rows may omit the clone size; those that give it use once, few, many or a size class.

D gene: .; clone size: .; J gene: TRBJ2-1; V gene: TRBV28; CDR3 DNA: TGTGCCAGCGGCTTCGAGCACGGGACGATTTATGAGCAGTTCTTC; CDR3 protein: CASGFEHGTIYEQFF
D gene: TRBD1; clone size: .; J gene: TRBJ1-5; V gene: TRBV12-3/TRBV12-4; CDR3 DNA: TGTGCCAGCAGGCCGGGACAGGGTAGTAATCAGCCCCAGCATTTT; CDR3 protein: CASRPGQGSNQPQHF
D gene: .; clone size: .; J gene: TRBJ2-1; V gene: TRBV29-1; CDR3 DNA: TGCAGCGTTGAAAGGGGGGGGACACACCGCTACAATGAGCAGTTCTTC; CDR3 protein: CSVERGGTHRYNEQFF
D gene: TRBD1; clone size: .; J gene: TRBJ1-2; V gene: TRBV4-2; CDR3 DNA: TGTGCCAGCAGCCAAGATACTAGACAGGGAAGTGGCTACACCTTC; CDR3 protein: CASSQDTRQGSGYTF
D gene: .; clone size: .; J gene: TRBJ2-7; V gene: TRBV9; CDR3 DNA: TGTGCCAGCAGCCGAGAGAGCTCCTACGAGCAGTACTTC; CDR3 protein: CASSRESSYEQYF
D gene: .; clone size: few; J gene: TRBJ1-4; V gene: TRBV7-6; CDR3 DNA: TGTGCCAGCAGCGCCGACCTCAGGACAACTAATGAAAAACTGTTTTTT; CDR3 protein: CASSADLRTTNEKLFF
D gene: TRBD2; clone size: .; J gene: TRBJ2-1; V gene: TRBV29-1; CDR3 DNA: TGCAGCGGTGGGCTAGGACTAGAAATCAATGAGCAGTTCTTC; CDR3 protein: CSGGLGLEINEQFF
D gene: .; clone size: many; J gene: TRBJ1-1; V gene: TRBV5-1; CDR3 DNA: TGCGCCAGCAGCTCCCGGGGGCTCGCCGAAGCTTTCTTT; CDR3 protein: CASSSRGLAEAFF
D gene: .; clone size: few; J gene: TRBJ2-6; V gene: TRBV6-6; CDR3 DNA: TGTGCCAGCAGTTACTCGACCGTTGGAGCGGGGGCCAACGTCCTGACTTTC; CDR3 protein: CASSYSTVGAGANVLTF
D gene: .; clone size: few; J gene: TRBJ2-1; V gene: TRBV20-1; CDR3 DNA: TGCAGTGCTAGAAAAGACAGCAATGAGCAGTTCTTC; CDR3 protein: CSARKDSNEQFF
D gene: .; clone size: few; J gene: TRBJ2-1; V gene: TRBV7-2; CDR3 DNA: TGTGCCAGCGGCTTTCAATCCTACAATGAGCAGTTCTTC; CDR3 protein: CASGFQSYNEQFF
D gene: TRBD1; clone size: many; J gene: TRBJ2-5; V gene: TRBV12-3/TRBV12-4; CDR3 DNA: TGTGCCAGCACCAGGACAGGCAAAGAGACCCAGTACTTC; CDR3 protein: CASTRTGKETQYF
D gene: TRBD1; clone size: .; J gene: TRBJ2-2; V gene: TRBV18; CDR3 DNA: TGTGCCAGCTCACCGGCGCTGGGGACAGAGAACACCGGGGAGCTGTTTTTT; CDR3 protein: CASSPALGTENTGELFF
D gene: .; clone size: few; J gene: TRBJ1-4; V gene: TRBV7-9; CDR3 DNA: TGTGTCAGCAGCTTTCGGGAACTTAATGAAAAACTGTTTTTT; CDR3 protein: CVSSFRELNEKLFF
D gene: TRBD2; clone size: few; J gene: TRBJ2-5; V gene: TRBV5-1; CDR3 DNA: TGCGCCAGCAGCCTCCGGGCTAGCGGGAGTATGGTACGAGAGACCCAGTACTTC; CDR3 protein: CASSLRASGSMVRETQYF
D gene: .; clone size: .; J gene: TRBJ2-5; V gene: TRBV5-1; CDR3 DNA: TGCGCCGGCAGCTTCCCTTTGGCGGGGCCGGAAGAGCAGTACTTC; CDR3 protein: CAGSFPLAGPEEQYF
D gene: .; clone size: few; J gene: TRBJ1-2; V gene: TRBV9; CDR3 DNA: TGTGCCAGCAGCAAGACGGGGGGCTACGGCTACACCTTC; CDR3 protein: CASSKTGGYGYTF
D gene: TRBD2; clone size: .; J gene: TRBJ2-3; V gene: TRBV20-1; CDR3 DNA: TGCAGTGCTAGTGGTCTAGCGGGGGGCACAGATACGCAGTATTTT; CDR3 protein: CSASGLAGGTDTQYF
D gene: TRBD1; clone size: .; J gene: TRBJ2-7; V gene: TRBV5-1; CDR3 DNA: TGCGCCAGCAGCCTGGGACAGGGGACGGGGATCTACGAGCAGTACTTC; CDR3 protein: CASSLGQGTGIYEQYF
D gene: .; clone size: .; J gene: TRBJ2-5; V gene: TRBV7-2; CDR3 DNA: TGTGCCAGCAGCTTTCCTAGCATTAACGGGGAGACCCAGTACTTC; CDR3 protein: CASSFPSINGETQYF
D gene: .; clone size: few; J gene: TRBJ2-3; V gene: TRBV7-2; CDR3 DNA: TGTGCCAGCAGCCGCCTGGGGGTAGATACGCAGTATTTT; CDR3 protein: CASSRLGVDTQYF
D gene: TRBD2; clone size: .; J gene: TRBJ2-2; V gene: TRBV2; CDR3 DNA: TGTGCCAGCAGTGGGGGGTCTAGCGGGTACACCGGGGAGCTGTTTTTT; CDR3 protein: CASSGGSSGYTGELFF
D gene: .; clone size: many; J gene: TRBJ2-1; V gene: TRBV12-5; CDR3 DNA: TGTGCTAGTGGTCTATACAATGAGCAGTTCTTC; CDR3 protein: CASGLYNEQFF
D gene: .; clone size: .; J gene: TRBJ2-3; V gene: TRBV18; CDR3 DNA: TGTGCCAGCTCACCCGTGGCGGGGACAGAAACAAGCACAGATACGCAGTATTTT; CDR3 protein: CASSPVAGTETSTDTQYF
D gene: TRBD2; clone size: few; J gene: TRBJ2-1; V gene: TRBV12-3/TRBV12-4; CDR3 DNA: TGTGCCAGCAGTTTAGTCGGGAGGGACCACAATGAGCAGTTCTTC; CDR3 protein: CASSLVGRDHNEQFF
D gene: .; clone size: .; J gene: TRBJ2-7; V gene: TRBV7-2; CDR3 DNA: TGTGCCAGCAGCTTAGCGGGGATGGCTCGGGAGCAGTACTTC; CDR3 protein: CASSLAGMAREQYF
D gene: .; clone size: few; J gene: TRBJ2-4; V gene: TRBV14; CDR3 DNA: TGTGCCAGCAGCCAAGCGTCCCAACTTCCCAAAAACATTCAGTACTTC; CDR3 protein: CASSQASQLPKNIQYF
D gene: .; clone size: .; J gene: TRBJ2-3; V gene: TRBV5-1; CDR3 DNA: TGCGCCAGCAGCGGAGTCGGGGCTGGCACAGATACGCAGTATTTT; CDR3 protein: CASSGVGAGTDTQYF
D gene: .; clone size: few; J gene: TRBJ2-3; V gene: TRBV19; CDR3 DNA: TGTGCCAGTAGTATCGGGAGTAACTCAGATACGCAGTATTTT; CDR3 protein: CASSIGSNSDTQYF
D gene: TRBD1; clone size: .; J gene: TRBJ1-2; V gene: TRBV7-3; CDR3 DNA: TGTGCCAGCAGCTTAAACTCAGGGGGTCCGGGCTACACCTTC; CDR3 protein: CASSLNSGGPGYTF
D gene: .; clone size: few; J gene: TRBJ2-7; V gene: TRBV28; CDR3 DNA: TGTGCCAGCAGTCCATCCAGGGGCAGGTGGTACGAGCAGTACTTC; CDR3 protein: CASSPSRGRWYEQYF
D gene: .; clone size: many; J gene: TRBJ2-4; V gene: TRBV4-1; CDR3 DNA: TGCGCCAGCAGCCAACCCGAAACGGGGCCATTAAACATTCAGTACTTC; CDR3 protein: CASSQPETGPLNIQYF
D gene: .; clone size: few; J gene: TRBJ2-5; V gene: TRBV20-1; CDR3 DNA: TGCAGTGCTAAGGGTCAACAGGGACGAATCTTCCAAGAGACCCAGTACTTC; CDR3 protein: CSAKGQQGRIFQETQYF
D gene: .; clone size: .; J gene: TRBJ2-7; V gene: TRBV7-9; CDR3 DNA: TGTGCCAGCAGCCTTCACTACGAGCAGTACTTC; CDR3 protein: CASSLHYEQYF
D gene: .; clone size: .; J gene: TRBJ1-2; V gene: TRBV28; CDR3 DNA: TGTGCCAGCATTCCCCAAAATGTGGGAGGCTACACCTTC; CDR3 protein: CASIPQNVGGYTF
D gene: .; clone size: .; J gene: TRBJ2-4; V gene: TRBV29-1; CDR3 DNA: TGCAGCGTTGAACAGGCGCAGGGCCTAATACAGTACTTC; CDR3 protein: CSVEQAQGLIQYF
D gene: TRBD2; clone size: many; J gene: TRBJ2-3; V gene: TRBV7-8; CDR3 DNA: TGTGCCAGCAGCTCGGGACTAGCGCTCACAGATACGCAGTATTTT; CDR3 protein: CASSSGLALTDTQYF
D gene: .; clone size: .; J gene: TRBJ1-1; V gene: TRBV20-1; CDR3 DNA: TGCAGTGCTAGAGATAGGCGGGGCCCGGATACGAACACTGAAGCTTTCTTT; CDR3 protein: CSARDRRGPDTNTEAFF
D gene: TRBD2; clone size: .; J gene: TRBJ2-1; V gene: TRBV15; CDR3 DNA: TGTGCCACCAGCAGAGTAGCGGGAGGGAGTGAGCAGTTCTTC; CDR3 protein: CATSRVAGGSEQFF
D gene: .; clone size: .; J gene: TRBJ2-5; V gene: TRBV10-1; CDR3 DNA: TGCGCCAGCAGTGAGAGTAGCCCCGGTACCCCAGAGACCCAGTACTTC; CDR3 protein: CASSESSPGTPETQYF
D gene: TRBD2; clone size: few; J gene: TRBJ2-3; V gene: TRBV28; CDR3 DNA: TGTGCCAGCAGTTTAGTCTGGAAGGGACTAGCGGGGGAAGAGTCTACAGATACGCAGTATTTT; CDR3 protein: CASSLVWKGLAGEESTDTQYF
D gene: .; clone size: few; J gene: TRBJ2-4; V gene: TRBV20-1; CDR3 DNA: TGCAGTGCTAGAGGTCAGGTCCTAGCCAAAAACATTCAGTACTTC; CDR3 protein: CSARGQVLAKNIQYF
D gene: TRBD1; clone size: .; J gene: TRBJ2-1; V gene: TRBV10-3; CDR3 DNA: TGTGCCAGCGCCGGGACAGGGGCTTACAATGAGCAGTTCTTC; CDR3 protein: CASAGTGAYNEQFF
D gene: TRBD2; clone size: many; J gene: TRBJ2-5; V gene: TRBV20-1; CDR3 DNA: TGCAGTGCTAGAGATCCGGCGGGAGTAGGAGAGACCCAGTACTTC; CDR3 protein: CSARDPAGVGETQYF
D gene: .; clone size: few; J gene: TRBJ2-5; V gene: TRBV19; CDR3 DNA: TGTGCCAGTAGTATAATCTACACTCAAGAGACCCAGTACTTC; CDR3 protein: CASSIIYTQETQYF
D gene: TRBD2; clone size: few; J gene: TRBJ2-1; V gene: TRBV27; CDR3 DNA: TGTGCCAGCCCACTTATACCCAGGCGGGAGCTCAATGAGCAGTTCTTC; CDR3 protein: CASPLIPRRELNEQFF